The T cell receptor (beta chain) described here comes from a study of T cells after yellow fever vaccination. Study outcomes and limitations: The secondary response was weaker but peaked faster, day 5 versus 15.

CDR1 and CDR2 from the germline V gene are SEHNR and FQNEAQ (reference sequence). This CDR3 has 16 amino acids. Trimming removed 5 bases from V and 3 bases from J; junction bases left unmatched: 10. This clonotype has ten or more counts. Antigen specificity is unknown. For TCR, cDNA came from 5'RACE template switching, which added a universal primer site and UMIs. TCRdb re-called the 5' RACE reads with MiXCR, one entry per CDR3 protein. The table lists some 350,000 distinct CDR3 sequences, 8.7% of them singletons. This specimen was PBMCs, taken on the day of the first yellow fever vaccination. This TCR was recovered from a man between 18 and 35 years old who received the YFV17D yellow fever vaccine. V usage is TRBV7-9 and J usage is TRBJ1-5, with 7 bases lining up with TRBD1. CDR3 sequence reads: CASSPSQGYVNQPQHF. CDR3 coding DNA: TGTGCCAGCAGCCCATCACAGGGGTACGTCAATCAGCCCCAGCATTTT.